A selection of T cell receptor beta chains follows, all from one sample in a study of blood T cell repertoires in COVID-19. Profiled with immunoSEQ multiplex PCR; TCRdb holds only in-frame clones, not every one. The sample lists tens of thousands of clones, 80% to 90% occurring once. Material for sequencing was peripheral blood. These TCRs come from a man aged 50 to 60 with active COVID-19. Both conserved end residues are part of each CDR3. Fields, in order: D gene, J gene, clone size, V gene, CDR3 protein, CDR3 DNA. The D gene is left open where the match is weak. Size values are once, few and many counts, or a class for expanded clones, and some rows have none.

- TRBJ2-7 - TRBV6-5 CASSTGPISYEQYF TGTGCCAGCAGCACAGGCCCTATTTCTTACGAGCAGTACTTC
- TRBJ1-1 - TRBV4-1 CASSRTPTGNTEAFF TGCGCCAGCAGCCGCACCCCGACAGGGAACACTGAAGCTTTCTTT
- TRBJ1-2 - TRBV25-1 CASSEAGADRGYTF TGTGCCAGCAGTGAGGCAGGGGCAGACCGTGGCTACACCTTC
- TRBJ1-5 - TRBV18 CASSPGQGAGQPQHF TGTGCCAGCTCACCGGGTCAGGGAGCGGGTCAGCCCCAGCATTTT
TRBD2 TRBJ2-5 - TRBV15 CATSRDTGSGGRQETQYF TGTGCCACCAGCAGAGATACCGGTAGCGGGGGCCGCCAAGAGACCCAGTACTTC
TRBD1 TRBJ2-2 - TRBV19 CASSPQGLVTGELFF TGTGCCAGTAGTCCACAGGGGTTAGTCACCGGGGAGCTGTTTTTT
- TRBJ2-1 once TRBV4-1 CASSQDLDEQFF TGCGCCAGCAGCCAAGATCTCGATGAGCAGTTCTTC
TRBD1 TRBJ1-5 - TRBV4-1 CASSYPDREGQPQHF TGCGCCAGCAGCTACCCGGACAGGGAGGGCCAGCCCCAGCATTTT
TRBD2 TRBJ2-1 - TRBV20-1 CSASPTLAGITHEQFF TGCAGTGCGAGTCCCACACTAGCGGGAATAACCCATGAGCAGTTCTTC
- TRBJ1-1 - TRBV5-1 CASSLVGRGTEAFF TGCGCCAGCAGCTTGGTAGGGAGGGGCACTGAAGCTTTCTTT
TRBD1 TRBJ2-7 - TRBV7-8 CASSRASLTGTGASYEQYF TGTGCCAGCAGCCGTGCCTCTCTTACCGGGACAGGGGCATCCTACGAGCAGTACTTC